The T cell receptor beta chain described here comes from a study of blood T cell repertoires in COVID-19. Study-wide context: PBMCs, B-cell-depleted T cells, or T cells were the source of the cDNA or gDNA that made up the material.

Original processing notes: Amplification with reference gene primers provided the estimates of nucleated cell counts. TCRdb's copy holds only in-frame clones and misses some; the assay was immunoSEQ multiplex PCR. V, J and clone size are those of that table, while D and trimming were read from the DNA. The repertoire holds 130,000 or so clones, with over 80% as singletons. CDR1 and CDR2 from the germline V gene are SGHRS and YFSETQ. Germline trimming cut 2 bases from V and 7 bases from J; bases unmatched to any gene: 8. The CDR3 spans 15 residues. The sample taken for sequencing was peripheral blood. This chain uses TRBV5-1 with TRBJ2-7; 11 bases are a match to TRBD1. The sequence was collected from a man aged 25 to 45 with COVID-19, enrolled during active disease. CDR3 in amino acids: CASSFGPGQGVEQYF. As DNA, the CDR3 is TGCGCCAGCAGCTTTGGCCCGGGACAGGGGGTTGAGCAGTACTTC.